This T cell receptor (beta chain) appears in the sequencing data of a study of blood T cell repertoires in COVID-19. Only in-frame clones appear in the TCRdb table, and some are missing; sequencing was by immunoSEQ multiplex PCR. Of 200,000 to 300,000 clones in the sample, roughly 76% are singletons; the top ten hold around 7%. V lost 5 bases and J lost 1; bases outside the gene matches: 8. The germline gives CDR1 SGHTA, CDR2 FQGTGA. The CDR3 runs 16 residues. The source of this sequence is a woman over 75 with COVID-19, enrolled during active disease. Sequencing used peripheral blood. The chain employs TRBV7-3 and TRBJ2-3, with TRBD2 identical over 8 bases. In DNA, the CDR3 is TGTGCCAGCAGCCCTAATAGCGGGACTGGCACAGATACGCAGTATTTT. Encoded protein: CASSPNSGTGTDTQYF.